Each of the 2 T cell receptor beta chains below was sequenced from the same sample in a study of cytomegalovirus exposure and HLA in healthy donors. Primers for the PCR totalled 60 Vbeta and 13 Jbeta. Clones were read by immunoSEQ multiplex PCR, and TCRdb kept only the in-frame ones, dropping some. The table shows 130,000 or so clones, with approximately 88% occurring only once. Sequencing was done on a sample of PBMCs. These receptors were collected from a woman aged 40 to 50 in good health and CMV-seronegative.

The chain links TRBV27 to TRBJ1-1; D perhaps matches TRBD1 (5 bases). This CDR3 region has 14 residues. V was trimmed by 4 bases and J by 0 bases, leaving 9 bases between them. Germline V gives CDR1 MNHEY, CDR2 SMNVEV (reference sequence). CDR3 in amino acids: CASSSGLMNTEAFF. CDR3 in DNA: TGTGCCAGCAGTTCGGGACTTATGAACACTGAAGCTTTCTTT.

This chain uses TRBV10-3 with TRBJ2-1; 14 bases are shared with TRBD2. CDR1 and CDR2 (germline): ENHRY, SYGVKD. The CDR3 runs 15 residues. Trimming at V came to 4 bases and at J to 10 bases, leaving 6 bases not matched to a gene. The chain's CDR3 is CAISGGTSGSGEQFF. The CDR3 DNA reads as TGTGCCATCAGTGGAGGGACTAGCGGGAGCGGAGAGCAGTTCTTC.